Listed here are 28 T cell receptor beta chains from one sample, sequenced in a study of blood T cell repertoires in COVID-19. Libraries were prepared by immunoSEQ multiplex PCR; TCRdb keeps only in-frame clonotypes and omits some of them. The data hold 250,000 to 300,000 clones, with around 87% observed a single time. Sequencing used peripheral blood. These receptors were taken from a woman aged 55 to 70 with COVID-19, enrolled during active disease.

In this sample, this clone turned up a few times. This rearrangement joins TRBV9 to TRBJ1-3, with D possibly TRBD1 on 6 matching bases. The CDR3 is made up of 16 amino acids. CDR1 SGDLS and CDR2 YYNGEE come from the germline V gene. V was clipped by 4 bases and J by 2 bases, with 16 bases between them. The CDR3 reads CASSRPGGATGNTIYF. The CDR3 DNA reads TGTGCCAGCAGCCGCCCTGGGGGCGCGACTGGAAACACCATATATTTT.

Concerning this clone itself: Other nucleotide sequences from this sample produce the same CDR3. The rearrangement joins TRBV28 to TRBJ2-5; 12 nucleotides line up with TRBD2. Germline CDR1 MDHEN, CDR2 SYDVKM. The CDR3 consists of 14 residues. J was trimmed by 4 bases and V by 5 bases; bases with no gene match: 2. The DNA of the CDR3 is TGTGCCAGCAGTCCTAGCGGGAGGGGAGAGACCCAGTACTTC. Its translation is CASSPSGRGETQYF. The variable domain in full, with the rest retrieved from reference TRBV28 and TRBJ2-5, is DVKVTQSSRYLVKRTGEKVFLECVQDMDHENMFWYRQDPGLGLRLIYFSYDVKMKEKGDIPEGYSVSREKKERFSLILESASTNQTSMYLCASSPSGRGETQYFGPGTRLLVL.

This clone was detected once. The J gene is TRBJ1-2, the V gene TRBV7-3; weak D call: TRBD1 (6 bases). Germline V gene sequence: CDR1 SGHTA, CDR2 FQGTGA. With 1 base removed from V and 8 bases from J, the gap between germline ends came to 17 bases. The CDR3 consists of 15 residues. For the CDR3, the DNA is TGTGCCAGCAGCTTAATGGGGGCAGGGGTATTAGGCTACACCTTC. It yields the protein CASSLMGAGVLGYTF.

This clone was counted once. The V and J genes are TRBV6-2 or TRBV6-3 and TRBJ1-5, with D perhaps TRBD1 (6 bases). V lost 1 base, J lost 5 bases, and 12 bases lay in between. The germline V gene has CDR1 MNHEY and CDR2 SVGEGT. This CDR3 is built from 15 residues. The CDR3 sequence: CASSYFGQQYQPQHF. The CDR3 coding sequence is TGTGCCAGCAGTTACTTTGGACAGCAGTATCAGCCCCAGCATTTT.

This clone has only a few counts. This chain links TRBV7-9 with TRBJ2-3, with 14 positions matching TRBD2. The germline V gene encodes CDR1 SEHNR and CDR2 FQNEAQ (reference sequence). The CDR3 has 17 residues. Germline trimming cut 5 bases from V and 8 bases from J; bases unmatched to any gene: 12. The CDR3 DNA follows: TGTGCCAGCAGCCGAGGGGTTGGGACTAGCGGGAGCTCTACGCAGTATTTT. Its translation: CASSRGVGTSGSSTQYF.

This rearrangement joins TRBV7-3 to TRBJ2-3; D unresolved. The CDR3 loop spans 14 amino acids. CDR1 is SGHTA, CDR2 FQGTGA, per germline. V was pared by 1 base and J by 1 base, with 6 bases between. CDR3 residues: CASSLMAGTDTQYF. CDR3 DNA: TGTGCCAGCAGCTTAATGGCAGGCACAGATACGCAGTATTTT.

The chain carries TRBV19 and TRBJ1-1; 7 bases line up with TRBD1. Per germline, CDR1 LNHDA and CDR2 SQIVND (reference sequence). J gave up 1 base and V 7 bases, and 3 bases lay outside the gene matches. The CDR3 sequence is 13 residues long. As DNA, the CDR3 is TGTGCCAGTACCACAGGGGAGAACACTGAAGCTTTCTTT. Its protein product is CASTTGENTEAFF. Supplemented by reference TRBV19 and TRBJ1-1, the full variable domain reads DGGITQSPKYLFRKEGQNVTLSCEQNLNHDAMYWYRQDPGQGLRLIYYSQIVNDFQKGDIAEGYSVSREKKESFPLTVTSAQKNPTAFYLCASTTGENTEAFFGQGTRLTVV.

This clone was found a few times. In DNA form, the CDR3 reads TGTGCCAGCAGCTTGGGGGGTAGCACAGATACGCAGTATTTT. Protein product: CASSLGGSTDTQYF. The chain links TRBV11-3 to TRBJ2-3, with D perhaps TRBD2 (6 bases). The CDR3 spans 14 residues. Trimming left V 3 bases short and J 0 bases short, with 7 bases between. Germline V gives CDR1 SGHNT, CDR2 YENEEA.

The chain combines TRBV29-1 with TRBJ1-2, with D tentatively TRBD1 (5 bases). Trimming pared 3 bases from V and 14 bases from J, leaving 22 bases between. The germline V gene has CDR1 SQVTM and CDR2 ANQGSEA. This CDR3 is 13 amino acids long. CDR3: CSVDLNSIIGGTF. The CDR3 nucleotides are TGCAGCGTTGACCTCAATTCAATTATCGGGGGGACCTTC.

The V call is TRBV4-3, the J call TRBJ1-1, with 9 bases matching TRBD1. Germline-derived CDR1 and CDR2 are LGHNA and YSLEER. This CDR3 has 13 residues. The V gene end was trimmed by 4 bases and the J gene end by 3 bases; junction bases not matched to a gene: 0. CDR3 coding DNA: TGCGCCAGCAGCCGGACAGGGGACACTGAAGCTTTCTTT. Its translation: CASSRTGDTEAFF.

The rearrangement uses TRBV19 and TRBJ2-3; D remains unclear. The germline gives CDR1 LNHDA, CDR2 SQIVND (reference sequence). The germline V and J ends were trimmed by 5 bases and 0 bases, with 12 bases remaining between them. The CDR3 runs to 15 residues. The chain's CDR3 is CASSPWPFSTDTQYF. CDR3 DNA sequence: TGTGCCAGTAGTCCCTGGCCCTTTAGCACAGATACGCAGTATTTT.

The chain carries TRBV7-2 and TRBJ2-7; TRBD2 aligns across 8 bases. V was pared by 5 bases and J by 3 bases, with 6 bases of the junction left unmatched. The germline V gene encodes CDR1 SGHTA and CDR2 FQGNSA. This CDR3 is 14 amino acids long. The CDR3: CASSLGLGNYEQYF. The CDR3 DNA is TGTGCCAGCAGCCTGGGACTAGGGAACTACGAGCAGTACTTC.

The chain carries TRBV30 and TRBJ2-3, with D possibly TRBD1 on 5 matching bases. Germline assignment: CDR1 GTSNPN and CDR2 SVGIG (reference sequence). The CDR3 sequence is 15 residues long. V was pared by 0 bases and J by 4 bases, with 14 bases between. The CDR3 region is CAWSVLGQGSDTQYF. CDR3 sequence (DNA): TGTGCCTGGAGTGTACTGGGCCAGGGCTCAGATACGCAGTATTTT.

The chain carries TRBV5-1 and TRBJ2-1, with 9 bases matching TRBD2. This CDR3 region has 15 residues. The germline gives CDR1 SGHRS, CDR2 YFSETQ. J lost 9 bases, V lost 4 bases, and 11 bases had no gene match. The CDR3 DNA reads as TGCGCCAGCAGCCCCGGGGTAGCGGGAGTAAGTGAGCAGTTCTTC. It translates to CASSPGVAGVSEQFF.

The chain combines TRBV6-5 with TRBJ1-6; D is perhaps TRBD1 (6 bases). Germline V gives CDR1 MNHEY, CDR2 SVGAGI. This CDR3 has 15 amino acids. V lost 0 bases, J lost 6 bases, and 9 bases lay in between. This CDR3 is CASSYSRTANSPLHF. In DNA, the CDR3 is TGTGCCAGCAGTTACTCGAGGACAGCTAATTCACCCCTCCACTTT.

The chain joins TRBV7-2 to TRBJ2-3; 10 bases are a match to TRBD1. There are 19 residues in the CDR3. Unmatched junction bases numbered 15, after V lost 4 bases and J lost 2 bases. From germline, CDR1 is SGHTA and CDR2 FQGNSA. The CDR3 DNA reads TGTGCCAGCAGCTCTGTCCGGGACAGGGGTTGGCGCCCCACAGATACGCAGTATTTT. It codes for CASSSVRDRGWRPTDTQYF.

Only one count was recorded for this clone. The chain joins TRBV6-6 to TRBJ1-1; D is possibly TRBD1 (5 bases). V was trimmed by 6 bases and J by 3 bases, leaving 14 bases between them. Looked up from germline, CDR1 is MNHNY and CDR2 is SVGAGI (reference sequence). The length of the CDR3 is 14 residues. CDR3 residues: CASSPRAPDTEAFF. The CDR3 region has the DNA TGTGCCAGCAGCCCCAGGGCCCCGGACACTGAAGCTTTCTTT.

This chain joins TRBV18 and TRBJ1-1, with 7 bases fitting TRBD1. CDR1 KGHSH and CDR2 LQKENI come from the germline V gene. V shed 3 bases, J shed 5 bases, and the junction held 9 bases outside the gene matches. The CDR3 is 15 amino acids. DNA of the CDR3: TGTGCCAGCTCACCGTCGACAGGGAGGTTGACTGAAGCTTTCTTT. This gives the protein CASSPSTGRLTEAFF.

The rearrangement joins TRBV5-1 to TRBJ1-3, with TRBD1 matching over 7 bases. The CDR3 contains 16 residues. Losses at the gene ends were 0 bases for V and 0 bases for J; bases not matched to a gene: 3. Germline V lookup: CDR1 SGHRS, CDR2 YFSETQ. CDR3 sequence: CASSLVPGGSGNTIYF. CDR3 DNA: TGCGCCAGCAGCTTGGTGCCAGGGGGCTCTGGAAACACCATATATTTT.

The J gene is TRBJ2-3, the V gene TRBV6-1, with a possible D match to TRBD1 (6 bases). Trimming cost V 7 bases and J 2 bases, with 16 bases left between them. CDR3 length equals 15 residues. Germline values: CDR1 MNHNS, CDR2 SASEGT. This CDR3 is CASTRPGQSTDTQYF. CDR3 nucleotide sequence: TGTGCCAGCACCCGGCCAGGACAGTCCACAGATACGCAGTATTTT.

This rearrangement joins TRBV19 to TRBJ2-2, with 7 bases matching TRBD1. V lost 6 bases and J lost 2; bases outside the gene matches: 3. This CDR3 comprises 14 residues. Per the germline V gene, CDR1 is LNHDA and CDR2 is SQIVND (reference sequence). The CDR3 bases are TGTGCCAGTAGGGGACAGCTAAACACCGGGGAGCTGTTTTTT. Translated, it gives CASRGQLNTGELFF. Combining the CDR3 with reference TRBV19 and TRBJ2-2 gives the whole variable domain DGGITQSPKYLFRKEGQNVTLSCEQNLNHDAMYWYRQDPGQGLRLIYYSQIVNDFQKGDIAEGYSVSREKKESFPLTVTSAQKNPTAFYLCASRGQLNTGELFFGEGSRLTVL.

The chain employs TRBV20-1 and TRBJ2-1, with unresolved D. CDR3 size: 10 residues. V lost 4 bases and J lost 7, with 5 bases in between. CDR1 is DFQATT, CDR2 SNEGSKA, per germline (reference sequence). The DNA for the CDR3 is TGCAGTGCTACGGGTAATGAGCAGTTCTTC. The encoded protein is CSATGNEQFF.

Only a few counts were recorded for this clone. The V gene is TRBV7-2, the J gene TRBJ2-7; 8 bases map to TRBD2. CDR3 length equals 15 residues. In germline, CDR1 is SGHTA, CDR2 FQGNSA. J lost 2 bases, V lost 2 bases, and 5 bases had no gene match. The CDR3 protein is CASSLSAGDTYEQYF. The DNA of the CDR3 is TGTGCCAGCAGCTTATCAGCGGGGGATACCTACGAGCAGTACTTC.

V gene TRBV5-1 combines with J gene TRBJ1-1, with 7 nucleotides matching TRBD1. There are 14 residues in the CDR3. The V and J ends lost 4 bases and 4 bases, in that order; junction bases with no gene match: 7. Germline CDR1 SGHRS, CDR2 YFSETQ. CDR3 region: CASSIRTGATEAFF. DNA for the CDR3: TGCGCCAGCAGCATACGAACAGGGGCCACTGAAGCTTTCTTT. Using reference TRBV5-1 and TRBJ1-1 for the parts outside the CDR3, the full variable domain is KAGVTQTPRYLIKTRGQQVTLSCSPISGHRSVSWYQQTPGQGLQFLFEYFSETQRNKGNFPGRFSGRQFSNSRSEMNVSTLELGDSALYLCASSIRTGATEAFFGQGTRLTVV.

This chain links TRBV3-1 (or the pseudogene TRBV3-2) with TRBJ1-3; D is possibly TRBD1 (5 bases). V was cut by 5 bases and J by 3 bases, with 17 bases left in between. Germline CDR1 and CDR2: LGHDT and YNNKEL (reference sequence). CDR3 length: 16 amino acids. CDR3 in DNA: TGTGCCAGCAGCTCAAGACAGCGGGTAGATGGAAACACCATATATTTT. Translated: CASSSRQRVDGNTIYF.

V and J are TRBV27 and TRBJ2-7, with D unclear. Per the germline V gene, CDR1 is MNHEY and CDR2 is SMNVEV (reference sequence). The length of the CDR3 is 14 residues. Trimming removed 5 bases at V and 4 bases at J, with 15 bases between. The CDR3 sequence is CASSPARFVYEQYF. The CDR3 nucleotides read TGTGCCAGCAGTCCTGCTCGGTTCGTTTACGAGCAGTACTTC.

This chain connects TRBV6-1 to TRBJ1-1; 7 bases line up with TRBD1. The germline gives CDR1 MNHNS, CDR2 SASEGT. Trimming took 2 bases from V and 5 from J; bases not matched to a gene: 5. This CDR3 comprises 14 residues. CDR3 sequence: CASSESLGQTEAFF. CDR3 coding DNA: TGTGCCAGCAGTGAATCCTTGGGACAGACTGAAGCTTTCTTT.

In its sample, this clone was seen a few times. V and J are TRBV28 and TRBJ1-2, with 10 bases aligning to TRBD1. Germline CDR1 MDHEN, CDR2 SYDVKM. This CDR3 contains 14 residues. V gave up 6 bases and J gave up 9 bases; unmatched junction bases: 10. CDR3 nucleotide sequence: TGTGCCAGCAGGATAACCGGGACAGGGGTTAGCTACACCTTC. Its protein product is CASRITGTGVSYTF.